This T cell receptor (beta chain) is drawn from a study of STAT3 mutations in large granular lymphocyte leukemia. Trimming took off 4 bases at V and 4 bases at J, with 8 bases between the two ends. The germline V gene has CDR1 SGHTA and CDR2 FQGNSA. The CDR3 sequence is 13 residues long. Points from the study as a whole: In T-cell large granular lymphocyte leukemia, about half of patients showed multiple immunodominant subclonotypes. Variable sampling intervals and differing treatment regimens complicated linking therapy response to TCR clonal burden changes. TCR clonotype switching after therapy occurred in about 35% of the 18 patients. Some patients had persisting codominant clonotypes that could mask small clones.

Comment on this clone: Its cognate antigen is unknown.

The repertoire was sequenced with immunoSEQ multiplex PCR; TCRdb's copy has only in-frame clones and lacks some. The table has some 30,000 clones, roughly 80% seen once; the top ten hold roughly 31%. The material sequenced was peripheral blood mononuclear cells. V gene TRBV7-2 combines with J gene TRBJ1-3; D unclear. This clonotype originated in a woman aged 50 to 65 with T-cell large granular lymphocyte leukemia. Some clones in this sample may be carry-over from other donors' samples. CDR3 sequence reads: CASSSGMGNTIYF. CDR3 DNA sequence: TGTGCCAGCAGCTCGGGGATGGGAAACACCATATATTTT.